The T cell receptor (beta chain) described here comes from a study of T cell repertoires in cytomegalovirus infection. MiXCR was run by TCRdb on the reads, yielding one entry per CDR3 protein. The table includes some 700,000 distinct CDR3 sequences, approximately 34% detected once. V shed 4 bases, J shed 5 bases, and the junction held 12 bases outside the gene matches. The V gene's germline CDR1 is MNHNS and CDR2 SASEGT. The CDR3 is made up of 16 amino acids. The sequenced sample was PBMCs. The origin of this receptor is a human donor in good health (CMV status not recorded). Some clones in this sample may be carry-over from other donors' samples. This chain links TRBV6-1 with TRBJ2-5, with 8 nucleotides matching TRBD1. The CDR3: CASSASGVRGQETQYF. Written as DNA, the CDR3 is TGTGCCAGCAGTGCTTCGGGGGTCAGGGGGCAGGAGACCCAGTACTTC.